The clone carrying this TCR beta chain was seen at least ten times. The sample belongs to a study of T cell repertoires in cytomegalovirus infection. With 6 bases clipped from V and 1 base from J, the junction kept 18 bases outside the gene matches. The CDR3 has 19 residues. From germline, CDR1 is MNHNS and CDR2 SASEGT. TCRdb processed the reads anew with MiXCR; each CDR3 protein has one entry. Counted here are approximately 500,000 distinct CDR3 sequences, 15% to 20% occurring once; the ten biggest clones make up 20% to 30%. V gene TRBV6-1 combines with J gene TRBJ1-1, with 9 bases identical to TRBD1. The receptor was isolated from a human donor in good health (CMV status not recorded). Some clones in this sample may be carry-over from other donors' samples. Sequences were obtained from CD8+ T cells from PBMCs. DNA for the CDR3: TGTGCCAGCAGGCCTATGATGAGGGCCGGGACAGGGAAGAACACTGAAGCTTTCTTT. Translating gives CASRPMMRAGTGKNTEAFF.